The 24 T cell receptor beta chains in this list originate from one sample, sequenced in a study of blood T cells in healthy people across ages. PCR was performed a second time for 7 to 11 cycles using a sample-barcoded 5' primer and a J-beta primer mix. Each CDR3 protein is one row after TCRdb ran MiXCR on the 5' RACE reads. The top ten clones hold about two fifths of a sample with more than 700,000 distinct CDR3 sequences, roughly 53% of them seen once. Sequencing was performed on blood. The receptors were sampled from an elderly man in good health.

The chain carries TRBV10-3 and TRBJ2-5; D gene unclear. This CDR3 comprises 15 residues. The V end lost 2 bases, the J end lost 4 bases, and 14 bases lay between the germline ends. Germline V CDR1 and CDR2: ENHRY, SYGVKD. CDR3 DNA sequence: TGTGCCATCAGTGAGGGCAAGGGTTTAAGAGAGACCCAGTACTTC. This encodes CAISEGKGLRETQYF.

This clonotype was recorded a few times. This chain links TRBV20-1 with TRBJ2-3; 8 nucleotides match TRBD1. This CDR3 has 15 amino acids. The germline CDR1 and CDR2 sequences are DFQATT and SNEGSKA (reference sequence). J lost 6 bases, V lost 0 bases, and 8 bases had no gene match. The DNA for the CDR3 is TGCAGTGCTAGAGATGCCACGACAGGGGCGGATACGCAGTATTTT. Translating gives CSARDATTGADTQYF.

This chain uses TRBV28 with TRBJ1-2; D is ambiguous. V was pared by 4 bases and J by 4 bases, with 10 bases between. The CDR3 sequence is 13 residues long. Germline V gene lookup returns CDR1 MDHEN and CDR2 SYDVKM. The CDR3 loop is CASSSKPPYGYTF. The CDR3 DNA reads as TGTGCCAGCAGTTCTAAGCCCCCCTATGGCTACACCTTC.

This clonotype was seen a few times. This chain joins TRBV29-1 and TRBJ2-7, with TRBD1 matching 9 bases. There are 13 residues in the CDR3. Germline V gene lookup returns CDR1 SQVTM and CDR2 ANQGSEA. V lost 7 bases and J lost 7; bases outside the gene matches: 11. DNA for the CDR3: TGCAGCGCCGCCCGGGACAGGGTCGAGGAGCAGTACTTC. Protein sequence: CSAARDRVEEQYF.

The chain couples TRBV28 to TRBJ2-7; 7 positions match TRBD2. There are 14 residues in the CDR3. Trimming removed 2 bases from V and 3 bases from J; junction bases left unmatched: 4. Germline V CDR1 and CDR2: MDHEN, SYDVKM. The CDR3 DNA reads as TGTGCCAGCAGTTTAAGGGCTAGCGGCTACGAGCAGTACTTC. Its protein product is CASSLRASGYEQYF.

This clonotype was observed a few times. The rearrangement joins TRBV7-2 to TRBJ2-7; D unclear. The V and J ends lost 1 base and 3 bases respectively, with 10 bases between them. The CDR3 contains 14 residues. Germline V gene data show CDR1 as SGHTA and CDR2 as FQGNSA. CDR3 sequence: CASSLGPLLYEQYF. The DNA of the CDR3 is TGTGCCAGCAGCTTAGGACCCCTACTCTACGAGCAGTACTTC.

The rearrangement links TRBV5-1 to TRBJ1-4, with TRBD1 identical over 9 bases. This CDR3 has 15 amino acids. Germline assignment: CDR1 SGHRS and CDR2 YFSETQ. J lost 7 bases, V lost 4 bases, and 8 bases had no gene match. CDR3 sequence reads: CASSIDGTGSEKLFF. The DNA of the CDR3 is TGCGCCAGCAGCATAGACGGGACAGGGAGTGAAAAACTGTTTTTT.

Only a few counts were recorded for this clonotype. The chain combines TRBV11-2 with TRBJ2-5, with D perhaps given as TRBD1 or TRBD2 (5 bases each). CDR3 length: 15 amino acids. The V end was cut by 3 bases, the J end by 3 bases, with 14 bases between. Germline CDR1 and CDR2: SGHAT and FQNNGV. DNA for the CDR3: TGTGCCAGCAGCTTGGGACCGGGACCCGAAGAGACCCAGTACTTC. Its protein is CASSLGPGPEETQYF.

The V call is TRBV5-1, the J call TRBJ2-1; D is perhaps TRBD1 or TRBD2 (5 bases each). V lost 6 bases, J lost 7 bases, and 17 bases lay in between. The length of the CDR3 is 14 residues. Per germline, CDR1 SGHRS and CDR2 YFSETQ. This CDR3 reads CASTVGTFLNEQFF. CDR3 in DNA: TGCGCCAGCACAGTAGGGACCTTTTTGAATGAGCAGTTCTTC.

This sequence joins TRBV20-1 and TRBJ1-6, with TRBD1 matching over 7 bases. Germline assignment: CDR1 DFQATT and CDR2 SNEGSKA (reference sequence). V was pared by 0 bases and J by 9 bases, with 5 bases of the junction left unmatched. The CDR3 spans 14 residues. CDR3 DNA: TGCAGTGCTAGAGACAGGGGGGGGCCTTCACCCCTCCACTTT. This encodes CSARDRGGPSPLHF.

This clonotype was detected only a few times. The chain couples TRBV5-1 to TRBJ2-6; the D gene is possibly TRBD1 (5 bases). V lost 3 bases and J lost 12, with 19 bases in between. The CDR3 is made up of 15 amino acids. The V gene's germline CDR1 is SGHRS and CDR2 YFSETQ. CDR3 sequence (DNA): TGCGCCAGCAGCTCTCAGACAGATTCGGTTACCGTCCTGACTTTC. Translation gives CASSSQTDSVTVLTF.

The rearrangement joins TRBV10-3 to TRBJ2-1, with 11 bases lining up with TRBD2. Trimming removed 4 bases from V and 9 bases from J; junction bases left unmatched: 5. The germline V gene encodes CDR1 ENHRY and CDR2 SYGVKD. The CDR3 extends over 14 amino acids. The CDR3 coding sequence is TGTGCCATCAGTGCACTAGCGGGAGTAGGTGAGCAGTTCTTC. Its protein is CAISALAGVGEQFF.

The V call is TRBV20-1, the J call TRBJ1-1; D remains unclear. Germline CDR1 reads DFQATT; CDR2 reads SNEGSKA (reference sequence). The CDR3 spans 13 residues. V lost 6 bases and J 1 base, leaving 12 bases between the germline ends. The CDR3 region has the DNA TGCAGTGCCGGAGGGATTACGAACACTGAAGCTTTCTTT. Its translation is CSAGGITNTEAFF.

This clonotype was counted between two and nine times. DNA for the CDR3: TGCAGCGTAGCCGGGACTAGCGGGAGTGATGAGCAGTTCTTC. Translating gives CSVAGTSGSDEQFF. The chain has TRBV29-1 and TRBJ2-1; 14 nucleotides line up with TRBD2. The CDR3 runs 14 residues. V lost 6 bases and J lost 8; bases outside the gene matches: 6. The V gene's germline CDR1 is SQVTM and CDR2 ANQGSEA.

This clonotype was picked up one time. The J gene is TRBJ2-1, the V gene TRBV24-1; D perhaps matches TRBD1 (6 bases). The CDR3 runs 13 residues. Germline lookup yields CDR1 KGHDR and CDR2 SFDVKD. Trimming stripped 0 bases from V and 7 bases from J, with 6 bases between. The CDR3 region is CATSDLRGNEQFF. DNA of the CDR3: TGTGCCACCAGTGATTTGAGGGGGAATGAGCAGTTCTTC.

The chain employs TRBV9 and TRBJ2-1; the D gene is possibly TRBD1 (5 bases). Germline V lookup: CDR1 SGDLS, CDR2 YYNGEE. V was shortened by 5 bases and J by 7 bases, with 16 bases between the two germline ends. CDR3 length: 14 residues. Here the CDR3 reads CASSGAANKNEQFF. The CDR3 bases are TGTGCCAGCAGTGGGGCGGCAAATAAGAATGAGCAGTTCTTC.

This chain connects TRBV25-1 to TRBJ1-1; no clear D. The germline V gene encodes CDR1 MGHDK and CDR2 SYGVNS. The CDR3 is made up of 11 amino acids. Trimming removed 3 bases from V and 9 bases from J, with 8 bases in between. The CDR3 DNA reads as TGTGCCAGCAGTGAGGCATTACAAGCTTTCTTT. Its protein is CASSEALQAFF.

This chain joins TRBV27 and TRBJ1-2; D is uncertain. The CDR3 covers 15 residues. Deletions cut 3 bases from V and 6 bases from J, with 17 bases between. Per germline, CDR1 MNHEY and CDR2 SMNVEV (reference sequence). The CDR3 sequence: CASSFRLPGIHGYTF. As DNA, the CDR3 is TGTGCCAGCAGTTTCCGTCTCCCGGGGATCCATGGCTACACCTTC.

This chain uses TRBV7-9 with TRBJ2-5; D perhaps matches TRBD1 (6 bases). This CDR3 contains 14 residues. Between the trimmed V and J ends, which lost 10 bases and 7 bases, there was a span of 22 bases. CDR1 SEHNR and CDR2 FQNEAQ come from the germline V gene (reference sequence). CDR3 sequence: CAIPGHTHLATQYF. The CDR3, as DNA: TGTGCCATCCCGGGACACACTCACCTAGCGACCCAGTACTTC.

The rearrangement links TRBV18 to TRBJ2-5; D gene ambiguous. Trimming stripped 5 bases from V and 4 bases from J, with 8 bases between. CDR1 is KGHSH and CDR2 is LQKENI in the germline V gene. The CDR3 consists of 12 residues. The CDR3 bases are TGTGCCAGCTCAGATCAGAGAGAGACCCAGTACTTC. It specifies CASSDQRETQYF.

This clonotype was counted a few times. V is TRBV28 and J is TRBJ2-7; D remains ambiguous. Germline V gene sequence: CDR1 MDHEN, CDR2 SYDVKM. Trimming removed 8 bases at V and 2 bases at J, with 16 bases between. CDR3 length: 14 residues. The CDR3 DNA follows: TGTGCCAGCCGCCCTCCTGATCCGGCCTACGAGCAGTACTTC. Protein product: CASRPPDPAYEQYF. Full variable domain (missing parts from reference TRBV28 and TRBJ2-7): DVKVTQSSRYLVKRTGEKVFLECVQDMDHENMFWYRQDPGLGLRLIYFSYDVKMKEKGDIPEGYSVSREKKERFSLILESASTNQTSMYLCASRPPDPAYEQYFGPGTRLTVT.

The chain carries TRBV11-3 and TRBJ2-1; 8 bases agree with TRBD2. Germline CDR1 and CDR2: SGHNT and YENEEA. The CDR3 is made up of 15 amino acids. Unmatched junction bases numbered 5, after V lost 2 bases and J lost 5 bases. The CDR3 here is CASSLQGTRDNEQFF. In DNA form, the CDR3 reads TGTGCCAGCAGCTTACAGGGGACTAGGGACAATGAGCAGTTCTTC.

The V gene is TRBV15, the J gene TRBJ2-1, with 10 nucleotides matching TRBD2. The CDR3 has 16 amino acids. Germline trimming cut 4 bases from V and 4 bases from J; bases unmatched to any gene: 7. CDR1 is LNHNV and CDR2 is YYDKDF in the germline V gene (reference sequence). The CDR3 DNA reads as TGTGCCACCAGCACCCCCGGGACTAGCGTTTACAATGAGCAGTTCTTC. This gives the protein CATSTPGTSVYNEQFF.

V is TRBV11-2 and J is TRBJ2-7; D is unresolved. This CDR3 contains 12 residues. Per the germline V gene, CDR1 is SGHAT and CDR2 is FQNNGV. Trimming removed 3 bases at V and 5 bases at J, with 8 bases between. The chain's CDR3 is CASSLGLHEQYF. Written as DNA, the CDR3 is TGTGCCAGCAGCTTGGGGTTGCACGAGCAGTACTTC.